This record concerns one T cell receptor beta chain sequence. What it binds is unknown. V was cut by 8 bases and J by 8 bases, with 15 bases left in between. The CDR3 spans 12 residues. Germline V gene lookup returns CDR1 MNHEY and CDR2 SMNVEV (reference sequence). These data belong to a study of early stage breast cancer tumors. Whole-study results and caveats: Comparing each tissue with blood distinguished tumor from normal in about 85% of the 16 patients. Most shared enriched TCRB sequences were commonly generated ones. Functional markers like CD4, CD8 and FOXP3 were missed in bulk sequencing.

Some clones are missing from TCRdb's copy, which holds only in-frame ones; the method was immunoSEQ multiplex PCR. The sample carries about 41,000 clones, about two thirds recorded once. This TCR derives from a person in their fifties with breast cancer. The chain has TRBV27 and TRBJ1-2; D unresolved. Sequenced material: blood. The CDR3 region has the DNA TGTGCCAGCGGCACAGAGGGCTGGGGCTACACCTTC. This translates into CASGTEGWGYTF.